The clone carrying this T cell receptor (beta chain) was counted a single time. The antigen is undetermined. This sample stems from a study of lymphopenia after photon versus proton radiotherapy. Study-wide findings and caveats: Under photons, naive T cells and diversity fell while effector/memory populations rose. A bigger post-nadir fall in TCR diversity correlated inversely with survival time in deceased patients.

TCRdb's table, derived via immunoSEQ multiplex PCR, lists solely in-frame clones and lacks some. The repertoire consists of roughly 35,000 clones, with over 65% occurring once and the leading ten covering 2.5% to 3.5%. CDR1 and CDR2 (germline): SGHRS, YFSETQ. Trimming cost V 5 bases and J 3 bases; bases outside gene matches: 7. The CDR3 length is 15 residues. Sequencing used peripheral blood, obtained from a patient treated with photon-based radiotherapy. The receptor was isolated from a man aged 50 or older with gastric cancer. The chain is built from TRBV5-1 and TRBJ2-3, with 9 nucleotides matching TRBD2. The CDR3 DNA follows: TGCGCCAGCAGGAGGACTAGCGAGGGTACAGATACGCAGTATTTT. This translates into CASRRTSEGTDTQYF.